This record concerns one T cell receptor (beta chain) sequence. The source of the sample is a study of blood T cell repertoires in COVID-19. Overall study: From the United States, Italy and Spain came samples of acute and convalescent COVID-19.

Clinical histories supplied by participants themselves formed the basis of cohort assignment. Only in-frame clones appear in the TCRdb table, and some are missing; sequencing was by immunoSEQ multiplex PCR. The table shows fewer than 200,000 clones, with less than 85% occurring only once. Looked up from germline, CDR1 is LGHNA and CDR2 is YNFKEQ. The CDR3 has 16 residues. Trimming left V 0 bases short and J 5 bases short, with 16 bases between. Sequenced sample: PBMCs or T cells enriched from blood (not recorded which). J is TRBJ1-1 and V is TRBV4-2, with D unresolved. This TCR derives from a woman aged 45-65 years who had recovered from COVID-19. The CDR3 sequence is CASSQEVRRASTEAFF. CDR3 sequence (DNA): TGTGCCAGCAGCCAAGAAGTCAGGAGGGCGTCGACTGAAGCTTTCTTT.